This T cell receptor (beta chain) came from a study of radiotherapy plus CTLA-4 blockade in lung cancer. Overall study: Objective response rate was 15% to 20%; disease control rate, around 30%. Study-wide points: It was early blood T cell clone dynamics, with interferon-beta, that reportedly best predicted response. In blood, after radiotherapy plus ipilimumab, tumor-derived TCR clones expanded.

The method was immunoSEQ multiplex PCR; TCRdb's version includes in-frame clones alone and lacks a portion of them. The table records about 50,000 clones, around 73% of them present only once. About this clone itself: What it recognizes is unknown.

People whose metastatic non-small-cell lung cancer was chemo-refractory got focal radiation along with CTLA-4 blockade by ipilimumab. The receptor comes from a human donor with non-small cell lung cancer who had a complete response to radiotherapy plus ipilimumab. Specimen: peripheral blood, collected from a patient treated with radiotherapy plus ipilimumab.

The CDR3 DNA reads as TGTGCCAGTAGTATGGGGACAGCCAGCTCTGGGGCCAACGTCCTGACTTTC. Amino acid sequence: CASSMGTASSGANVLTF. This rearrangement joins TRBV19 to TRBJ2-6; 7 bases fit TRBD1. The trim removed 3 bases at V and 0 bases at J, leaving 5 bases unmatched. CDR1 is LNHDA, CDR2 SQIVND, per germline (reference sequence). The CDR3 is 17 residues long.